These 15 T cell receptor beta chains were all obtained from the same sample, sequenced in a study of ipilimumab plus nivolumab after autologous stem cell transplantation. Only in-frame clones appear in the TCRdb table, and some are missing; sequencing was by immunoSEQ multiplex PCR. The sample includes tens of thousands of clones, more than 70% of them seen just once. This material consisted of PBMCs, taken in a trial of ipilimumab plus nivolumab as post-transplant consolidation. The receptors shown here come from a male donor with diffuse large B-cell lymphoma.

The V call is TRBV6-1, the J call TRBJ2-7, with 7 bases that match TRBD1. V dropped 6 bases and J dropped 4; count of bases not matched to a gene: 9. CDR1 is MNHNS and CDR2 is SASEGT in the germline V gene. This CDR3 has 14 residues. The DNA for the CDR3 is TGTGCCAGCAGGGCCGGGACAGAGATATACGAGCAGTACTTC. It encodes CASRAGTEIYEQYF.

A remark on this clone: Without the conserved terminal phenylalanine or tryptophan, this CDR3 likely stems from a read error. Because the CDR3's place on the DNA is in doubt, the DNA is left out and the CDR3 is given as listed by TCRdb. The chain carries TRBV6-4 and TRBJ2-7. Germline CDR1 reads MRHNA; CDR2 reads SNTAGT. The CDR3 adds up to 9 amino acids, both ends counted. CDR3 in amino acids: CARRRGEAE.

About this clone: The sample contains more than one DNA sequence encoding this CDR3. The chain employs TRBV27 and TRBJ2-7; D is possibly TRBD1 (5 bases). Germline-derived CDR1 and CDR2 are MNHEY and SMNVEV (reference sequence). This CDR3 spans 17 amino acids. Deletions cut 10 bases from V and 0 bases from J, with 25 bases between. The CDR3 protein is CATSPVPPGPTSYEQYF. The CDR3 bases are TGTGCCACCTCTCCGGTCCCCCCAGGGCCCACCTCCTACGAGCAGTACTTC.

V usage is TRBV4-3 and J usage is TRBJ2-3, with a weak D call TRBD2 (6 bases). V shed 0 bases and J shed 1 base, with 11 bases lying between them. The CDR3 length is 16 residues. Germline V gives CDR1 LGHNA, CDR2 YSLEER. The CDR3 region is CASSQDLAGRTDTQYF. CDR3 DNA: TGCGCCAGCAGCCAAGATCTTGCGGGGCGCACAGATACGCAGTATTTT.

This chain links TRBV7-9 with TRBJ2-5; 7 positions match TRBD2. The end of the DNA fits TRBJ2-7 better, so the J call may be wrong. This CDR3 is 11 amino acids long. Germline V gene sequence: CDR1 SEHNR, CDR2 FQNEAQ (reference sequence). As DNA, the CDR3 is TGTGCCAGCAGGCGGGGGTTCGAGCAGTACTTC. It is translated as CASRRGFEQYF.

The rearrangement uses TRBV11-2 and TRBJ1-2; D gene ambiguous. Trimming took off 2 bases at V and 4 bases at J, with 8 bases between the two ends. This CDR3 has 13 amino acids. In germline, CDR1 is SGHAT, CDR2 FQNNGV. In DNA form, the CDR3 reads TGTGCCAGCAGCTTAAGGAGACTCTATGGCTACACCTTC. Translation gives CASSLRRLYGYTF.

V is TRBV5-1 and J is TRBJ2-5, with a weak D call TRBD1 (6 bases). The CDR3 consists of 12 residues. Germline CDR1 and CDR2: SGHRS and YFSETQ. V gave up 7 bases and J gave up 2 bases, with 9 bases separating them. The CDR3 reads CASYGQQETQYF. CDR3 sequence (DNA): TGCGCCAGCTACGGACAGCAAGAGACCCAGTACTTC.

The J gene is TRBJ2-7, the V gene TRBV5-6; 10 bases align to TRBD1. Trimming removed 6 bases from V and 4 bases from J; junction bases left unmatched: 13. The CDR3 consists of 16 residues. Per germline, CDR1 SGHDT and CDR2 YYEEEE. CDR3 region: CASIRTGTGALYEQYF. The DNA of the CDR3 is TGTGCCAGCATCCGAACCGGGACAGGGGCTTTATACGAGCAGTACTTC.

The V gene is TRBV15, the J gene TRBJ1-2, with D perhaps TRBD1 (5 bases). V lost 0 bases, J lost 4 bases, and 21 bases lay in between. From germline, CDR1 is LNHNV and CDR2 YYDKDF (reference sequence). This CDR3 region has 18 residues. As DNA, the CDR3 is TGTGCCACCAGCAGAGAATGGGCCCCCCGGGGCCCTCTCTATGGCTACACCTTC. As protein: CATSREWAPRGPLYGYTF.

The V call is TRBV9, the J call TRBJ2-1; TRBD2 matches at 7 bases. Germline CDR1 SGDLS, CDR2 YYNGEE. J gave up 7 bases and V 1 base, and 11 bases lay outside the gene matches. This CDR3 has 16 amino acids. CDR3 amino acids: CASSVCRGELPNEQFF. The CDR3 coding sequence is TGTGCCAGCAGCGTATGCCGGGGGGAACTACCAAATGAGCAGTTCTTC.

The chain links TRBV5-4 to TRBJ2-7; D call uncertain. The CDR3 runs 14 residues. Per germline, CDR1 SGHNT and CDR2 YYREEE (reference sequence). Trimming shortened V by 0 bases and J by 4 bases, and 11 bases separated the two germline ends. CDR3 protein: CASSLDGWGYEQYF. DNA of the CDR3: TGTGCCAGCAGCTTGGATGGATGGGGATACGAGCAGTACTTC.

This chain joins TRBV4-1 and TRBJ2-2; either TRBD1 or TRBD2 may supply D (5 bases each). The CDR3 loop spans 16 amino acids. The germline gives CDR1 MGHRA, CDR2 YSYEKL. The V end was cut by 0 bases, the J end by 2 bases, with 10 bases between. Written as DNA, the CDR3 is TGCGCCAGCAGCCAAGACGGGACGGGAAACACCGGGGAGCTGTTTTTT. It encodes CASSQDGTGNTGELFF.

The gene calls are TRBV19 and TRBJ1-5, with TRBD1 matching over 11 bases. V was clipped by 5 bases and J by 0 bases; unmatched bases: 12. The CDR3 covers 19 residues. From germline, CDR1 is LNHDA and CDR2 SQIVND (reference sequence). The CDR3 spells CASSERTGGSLYSNQPQHF. CDR3 DNA sequence: TGTGCCAGTAGTGAGCGGACAGGGGGCTCCCTTTATAGCAATCAGCCCCAGCATTTT.

V gene TRBV7-3 combines with J gene TRBJ2-7; a weak D match, TRBD2 (6 bases). Deletions cut 4 bases from V and 3 bases from J, with 16 bases between. CDR1 is SGHTA, CDR2 FQGTGA, per germline. There are 15 residues in the CDR3. The CDR3 coding sequence is TGTGCCAGCAGCTCTCCCCCGGGACTGAACTACGAGCAGTACTTC. Translated, it gives CASSSPPGLNYEQYF.

The genes are TRBV4-1 and TRBJ1-2; the D gene is possibly TRBD1 (5 bases). Trimming removed 2 bases from V and 6 bases from J, with 13 bases in between. Per germline, CDR1 MGHRA and CDR2 YSYEKL. The CDR3 consists of 14 residues. The CDR3 sequence: CASSQSWGGDGYTF. CDR3 DNA: TGCGCCAGCAGCCAATCCTGGGGAGGGGATGGCTACACCTTC.